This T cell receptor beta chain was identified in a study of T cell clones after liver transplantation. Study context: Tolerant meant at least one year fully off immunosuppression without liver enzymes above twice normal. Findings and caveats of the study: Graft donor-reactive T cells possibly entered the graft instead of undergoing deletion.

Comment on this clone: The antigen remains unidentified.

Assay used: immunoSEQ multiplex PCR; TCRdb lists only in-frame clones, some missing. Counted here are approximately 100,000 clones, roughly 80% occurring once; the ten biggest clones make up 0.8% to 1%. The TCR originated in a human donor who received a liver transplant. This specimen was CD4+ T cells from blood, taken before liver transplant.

In DNA form, the CDR3 reads TGTGCCTGGAGTGTTGGCTGGGTGGTCGGGAATCAGCCCCAGCATTTT. Amino acid sequence: CAWSVGWVVGNQPQHF. The chain has TRBV30 and TRBJ1-5; D not certain. V was cut by 0 bases and J by 4 bases, with 16 bases left in between. The CDR3 is 16 amino acids. Germline-derived CDR1 and CDR2 are GTSNPN and SVGIG (reference sequence).